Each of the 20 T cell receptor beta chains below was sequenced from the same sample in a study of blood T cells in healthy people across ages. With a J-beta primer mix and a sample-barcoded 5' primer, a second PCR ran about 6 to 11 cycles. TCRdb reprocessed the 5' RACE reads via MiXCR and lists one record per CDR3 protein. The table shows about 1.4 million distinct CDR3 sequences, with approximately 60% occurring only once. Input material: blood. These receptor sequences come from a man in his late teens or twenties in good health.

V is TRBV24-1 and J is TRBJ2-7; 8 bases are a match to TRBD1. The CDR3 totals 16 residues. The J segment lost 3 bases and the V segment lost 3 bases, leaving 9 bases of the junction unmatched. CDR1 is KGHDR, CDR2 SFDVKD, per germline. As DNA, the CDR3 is TGTGCCACCAGTGATCACCCGGGACAGGAAATCTACGAGCAGTACTTC. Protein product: CATSDHPGQEIYEQYF.

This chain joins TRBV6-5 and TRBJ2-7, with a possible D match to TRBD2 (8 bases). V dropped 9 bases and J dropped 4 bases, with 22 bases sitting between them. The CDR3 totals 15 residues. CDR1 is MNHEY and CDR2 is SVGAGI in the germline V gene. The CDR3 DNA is TGTGCCAGTAAAGGGGGCGTCGGCGGGAGGTACGAGCAGTACTTC. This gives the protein CASKGGVGGRYEQYF.

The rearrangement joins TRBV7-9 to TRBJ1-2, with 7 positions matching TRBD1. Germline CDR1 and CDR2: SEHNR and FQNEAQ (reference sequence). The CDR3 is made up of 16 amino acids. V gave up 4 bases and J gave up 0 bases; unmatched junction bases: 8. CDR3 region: CASSSARDRTNYGYTF. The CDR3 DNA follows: TGTGCCAGCAGCTCTGCCCGGGACAGAACTAACTATGGCTACACCTTC. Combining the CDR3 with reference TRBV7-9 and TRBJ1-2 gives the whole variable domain DTGVSQNPRHKITKRGQNVTFRCDPISEHNRLYWYRQTLGQGPEFLTYFQNEAQLEKSRLLSDRFSAERPKGSFSTLEIQRTEQGDSAMYLCASSSARDRTNYGYTFGSGTRLTVV.

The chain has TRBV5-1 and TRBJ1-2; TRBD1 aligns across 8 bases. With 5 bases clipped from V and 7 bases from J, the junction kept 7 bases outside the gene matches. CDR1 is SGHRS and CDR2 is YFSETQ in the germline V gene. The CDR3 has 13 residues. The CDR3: CASRYGQGGGYTF. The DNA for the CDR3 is TGCGCCAGCAGATACGGACAGGGCGGTGGCTACACCTTC. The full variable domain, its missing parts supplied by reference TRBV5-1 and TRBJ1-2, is KAGVTQTPRYLIKTRGQQVTLSCSPISGHRSVSWYQQTPGQGLQFLFEYFSETQRNKGNFPGRFSGRQFSNSRSEMNVSTLELGDSALYLCASRYGQGGGYTFGSGTRLTVV.

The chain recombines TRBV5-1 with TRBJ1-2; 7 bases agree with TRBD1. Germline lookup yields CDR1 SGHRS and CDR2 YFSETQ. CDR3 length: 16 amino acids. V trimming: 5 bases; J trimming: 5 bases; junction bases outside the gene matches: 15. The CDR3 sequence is CASRNDPGQSNYGYTF. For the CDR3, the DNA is TGCGCCAGCAGAAACGATCCGGGACAGTCAAATTATGGCTACACCTTC.

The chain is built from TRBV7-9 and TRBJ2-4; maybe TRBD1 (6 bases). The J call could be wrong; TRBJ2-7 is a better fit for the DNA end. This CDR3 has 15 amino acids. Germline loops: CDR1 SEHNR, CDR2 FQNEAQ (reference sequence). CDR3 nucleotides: TGTGCCAGCAGCTTTACACAGGGAACGAACTACGAGCAGTACTTC. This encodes CASSFTQGTNYEQYF.

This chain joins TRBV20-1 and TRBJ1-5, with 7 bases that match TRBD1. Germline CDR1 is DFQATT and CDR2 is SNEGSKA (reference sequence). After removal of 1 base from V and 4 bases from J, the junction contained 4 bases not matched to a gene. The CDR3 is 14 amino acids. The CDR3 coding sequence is TGCAGTGCTAGAGCAGGGGGTGGAAATCAGCCCCAGCATTTT. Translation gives CSARAGGGNQPQHF.

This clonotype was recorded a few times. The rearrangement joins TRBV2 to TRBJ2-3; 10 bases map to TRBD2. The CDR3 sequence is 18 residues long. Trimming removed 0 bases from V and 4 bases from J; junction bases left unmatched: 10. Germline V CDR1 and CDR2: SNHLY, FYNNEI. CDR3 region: CASSEADTGTSVSDTQYF. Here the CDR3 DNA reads TGTGCCAGCAGTGAAGCTGATACCGGGACTAGCGTCTCAGATACGCAGTATTTT. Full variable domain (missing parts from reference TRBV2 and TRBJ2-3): EPEVTQTPSHQVTQMGQEVILRCVPISNHLYFYWYRQILGQKVEFLVSFYNNEISEKSEIFDDQFSVERPDGSNFTLKIRSTKLEDSAMYFCASSEADTGTSVSDTQYFGPGTRLTVL.

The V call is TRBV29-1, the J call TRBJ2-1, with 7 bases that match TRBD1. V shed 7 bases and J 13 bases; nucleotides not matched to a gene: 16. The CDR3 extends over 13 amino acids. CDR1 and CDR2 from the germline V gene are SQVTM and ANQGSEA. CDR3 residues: CSAAVGTEETQFF. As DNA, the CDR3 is TGCAGCGCTGCAGTAGGGACAGAAGAGACCCAGTTCTTC.

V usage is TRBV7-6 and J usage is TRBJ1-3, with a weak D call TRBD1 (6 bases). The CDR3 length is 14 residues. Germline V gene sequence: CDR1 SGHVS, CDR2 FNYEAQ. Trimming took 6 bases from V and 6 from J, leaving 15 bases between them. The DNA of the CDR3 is TGTGCCAGCAGTTACGAGGACAGCCCAAACACCATATATTTT. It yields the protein CASSYEDSPNTIYF.

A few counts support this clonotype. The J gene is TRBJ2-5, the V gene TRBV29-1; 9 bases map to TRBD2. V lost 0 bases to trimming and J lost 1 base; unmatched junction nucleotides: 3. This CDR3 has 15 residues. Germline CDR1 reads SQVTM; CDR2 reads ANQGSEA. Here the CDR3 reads CSVEDRSGGQETQYF. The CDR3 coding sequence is TGCAGCGTTGAAGACCGTAGCGGGGGCCAAGAGACCCAGTACTTC.

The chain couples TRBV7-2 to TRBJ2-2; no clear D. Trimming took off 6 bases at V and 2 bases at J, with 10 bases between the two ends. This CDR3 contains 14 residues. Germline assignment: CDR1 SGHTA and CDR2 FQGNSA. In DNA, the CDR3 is TGTGCCAGCAGAGGGCCCGGAAACACCGGGGAGCTGTTTTTT. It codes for CASRGPGNTGELFF.

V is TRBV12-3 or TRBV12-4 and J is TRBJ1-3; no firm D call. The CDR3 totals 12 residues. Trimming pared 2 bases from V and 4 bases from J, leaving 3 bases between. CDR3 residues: CASSLPGNTIYF. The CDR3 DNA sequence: TGTGCCAGCAGTTTACCGGGAAACACCATATATTTT.

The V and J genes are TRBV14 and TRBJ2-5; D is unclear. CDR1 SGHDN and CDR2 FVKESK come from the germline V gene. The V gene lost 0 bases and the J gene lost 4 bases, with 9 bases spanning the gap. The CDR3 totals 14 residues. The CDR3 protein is CASSQELVVETQYF. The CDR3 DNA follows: TGTGCCAGCAGCCAAGAGTTGGTGGTAGAGACCCAGTACTTC.

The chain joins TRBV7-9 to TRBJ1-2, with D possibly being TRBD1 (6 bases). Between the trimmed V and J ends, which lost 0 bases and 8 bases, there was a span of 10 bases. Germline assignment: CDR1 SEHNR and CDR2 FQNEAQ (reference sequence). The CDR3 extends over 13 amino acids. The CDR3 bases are TGTGCCAGCAGCTTAGCGGCAGGGGAGGGCTACACCTTC. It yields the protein CASSLAAGEGYTF.

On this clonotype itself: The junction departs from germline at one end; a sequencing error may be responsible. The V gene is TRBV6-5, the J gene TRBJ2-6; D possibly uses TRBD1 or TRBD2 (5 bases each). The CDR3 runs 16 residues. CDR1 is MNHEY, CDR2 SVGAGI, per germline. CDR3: CASTNPGFSGADVLTF. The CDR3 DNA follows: TGTGCCAGCACCAACCCGGGGTTCAGTGGGGCCGACGTCCTGACTTTC.

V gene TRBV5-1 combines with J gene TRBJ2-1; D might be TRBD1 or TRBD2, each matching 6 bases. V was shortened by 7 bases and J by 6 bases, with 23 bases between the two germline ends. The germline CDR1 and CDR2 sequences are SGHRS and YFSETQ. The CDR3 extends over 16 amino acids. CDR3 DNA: TGCGCCAGCGGCCCGTTTCGGGGGCAGCCTACCAATGAGCAGTTCTTC. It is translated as CASGPFRGQPTNEQFF.

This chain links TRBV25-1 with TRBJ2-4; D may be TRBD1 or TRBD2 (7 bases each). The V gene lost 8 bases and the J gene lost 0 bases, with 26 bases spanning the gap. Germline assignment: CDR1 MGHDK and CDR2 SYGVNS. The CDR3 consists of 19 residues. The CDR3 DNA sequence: TGTGCCAGCCGACCAGGGGGGGACAGTACTCACCTAGCCAAAAACATTCAGTACTTC. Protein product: CASRPGGDSTHLAKNIQYF. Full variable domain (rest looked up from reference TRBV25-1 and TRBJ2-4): EADIYQTPRYLVIGTGKKITLECSQTMGHDKMYWYQQDPGMELHLIHYSYGVNSTEKGDLSSESTVSRIRTEHFPLTLESARPSHTSQYLCASRPGGDSTHLAKNIQYFGAGTRLSVL.

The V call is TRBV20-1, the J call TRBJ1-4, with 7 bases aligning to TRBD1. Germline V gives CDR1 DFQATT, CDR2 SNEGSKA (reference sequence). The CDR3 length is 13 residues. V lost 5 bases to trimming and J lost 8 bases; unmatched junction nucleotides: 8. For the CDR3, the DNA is TGCAGTGCTCACGACAGGGTAGGAGAAAAACTGTTTTTT. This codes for CSAHDRVGEKLFF.

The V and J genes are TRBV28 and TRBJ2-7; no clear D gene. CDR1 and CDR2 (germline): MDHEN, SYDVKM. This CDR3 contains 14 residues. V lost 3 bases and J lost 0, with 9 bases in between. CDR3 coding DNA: TGTGCCAGCAGTTTTACCGGACGCTCCTACGAGCAGTACTTC. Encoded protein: CASSFTGRSYEQYF.